These 10 T cell receptor beta chains share one sample of origin, sequenced in a study of T cell responses to AZD1222 COVID-19 vaccine (dated by TCRdb to the early 2020s). Receptor libraries were prepared by the immunoSEQ multiplex PCR assay. TCRdb holds this immuneACCESS table with in-frame rearrangements only. Some clones are missing; in checked studies, unresolved V genes explain under half, and the rest has no known cause. The sample table includes about 140,000 clones. Together, the top ten hold 2.2% of the sample. Taken with the paper, the label for time point translates to: baseline before first vaccination. The sequenced sample was peripheral blood. These receptors originate from an adult in good health.

V usage is TRBV7-9 and J usage is TRBJ1-2; D call uncertain. The CDR3 has 15 residues. Per germline, CDR1 SEHNR and CDR2 FQNEAQ (reference sequence). V lost 4 bases to trimming and J lost 4 bases, with 16 bases between them. This chain's CDR3 is CASSSDGVLGYGYTF. Here the CDR3 DNA reads TGTGCCAGCAGCTCAGACGGGGTCCTCGGCTATGGCTACACCTTC.

The chain combines TRBV30 with TRBJ1-1; 9 nucleotides match TRBD1. CDR3 length equals 14 residues. CDR1 is GTSNPN, CDR2 SVGIG, per germline (reference sequence). V was clipped by 4 bases and J by 1 base; unmatched bases: 4. The CDR3 here is CAWTSDRGNTEAFF. The CDR3 nucleotides are TGTGCCTGGACCTCGGACAGGGGGAACACTGAAGCTTTCTTT.

The rearrangement joins TRBV6-5 to TRBJ1-1; D might be TRBD1 (5 bases). Germline CDR1 and CDR2: MNHEY and SVGAGI. The CDR3 sequence is 14 residues long. V was clipped by 5 bases and J by 5 bases, with 15 bases between them. In nucleotides, the CDR3 is TGTGCCAGCAGTCGGAGGGAAGAGGGGACTGAAGCTTTCTTT. Its translation is CASSRREEGTEAFF.

V and J are TRBV10-3 and TRBJ2-5; D unresolved. Per the germline V gene, CDR1 is ENHRY and CDR2 is SYGVKD. The CDR3 contains 12 residues. Trimming removed 3 bases at V and 5 bases at J, with 7 bases between. The CDR3 here is CAISERGETQYF. Here the CDR3 DNA reads TGTGCCATCAGTGAAAGAGGCGAGACCCAGTACTTC.

The rearrangement links TRBV21-1 to TRBJ1-4; TRBD1 is the table's D call, not checked against the DNA. TRBV21-1 is designated a pseudogene. The CDR3 has 16 residues. CDR3 loop: CASSKAQGQGNEKLFF. CDR3 coding DNA: TGTGCCAGCAGCAAAGCGCAGGGACAGGGTAATGAAAAACTGTTTTTT.

The chain has TRBV6-5 and TRBJ2-1, with D possibly matching TRBD1 (6 bases). The CDR3 spans 13 residues. The V end was cut by 11 bases, the J end by 0 bases, with 11 bases between. Germline V gene data show CDR1 as MNHEY and CDR2 as SVGAGI. The CDR3 is CAAGQFSYNEQFF. CDR3 coding DNA: TGTGCCGCAGGACAGTTCTCCTACAATGAGCAGTTCTTC.

This CDR3 reads CASSLTRSSYEQYF. The CDR3 region has the DNA TGTGCCAGCAGTTTAACACGGAGCTCCTACGAGCAGTACTTC. The J gene is TRBJ2-7, the V gene TRBV27; D is unclear. Germline CDR1 reads MNHEY; CDR2 reads SMNVEV (reference sequence). Trimming removed 2 bases at V and 0 bases at J, with 8 bases between. The CDR3 totals 14 residues.

The chain is built from TRBV5-4 and TRBJ2-4; 8 bases align to TRBD2. Per germline, CDR1 SGHNT and CDR2 YYREEE (reference sequence). The CDR3 consists of 16 residues. V was clipped by 4 bases and J by 0 bases; unmatched bases: 6. The DNA for the CDR3 is TGTGCCAGCAGCCCCGGGGGGGGTCTAGCCAAAAACATTCAGTACTTC. Protein: CASSPGGGLAKNIQYF.

This chain joins TRBV7-2 and TRBJ2-3, with a tentative D call TRBD2 (5 bases). Germline V gene lookup returns CDR1 SGHTA and CDR2 FQGNSA. This CDR3 comprises 12 residues. V lost 6 bases and J 3 bases, leaving 7 bases between the germline ends. The DNA of the CDR3 is TGTGCCAGCAGGGGAGTAACAGATACGCAGTATTTT. The encoded protein is CASRGVTDTQYF.

V is TRBV7-9 and J is TRBJ1-1, with 7 bases fitting TRBD1. Trimming took 2 bases from V and 4 from J; bases not matched to a gene: 1. The CDR3 covers 13 residues. Germline lookup yields CDR1 SEHNR and CDR2 FQNEAQ (reference sequence). The CDR3 is CASSLQGGTEAFF. DNA of the CDR3: TGTGCCAGCAGCTTACAGGGGGGCACTGAAGCTTTCTTT.